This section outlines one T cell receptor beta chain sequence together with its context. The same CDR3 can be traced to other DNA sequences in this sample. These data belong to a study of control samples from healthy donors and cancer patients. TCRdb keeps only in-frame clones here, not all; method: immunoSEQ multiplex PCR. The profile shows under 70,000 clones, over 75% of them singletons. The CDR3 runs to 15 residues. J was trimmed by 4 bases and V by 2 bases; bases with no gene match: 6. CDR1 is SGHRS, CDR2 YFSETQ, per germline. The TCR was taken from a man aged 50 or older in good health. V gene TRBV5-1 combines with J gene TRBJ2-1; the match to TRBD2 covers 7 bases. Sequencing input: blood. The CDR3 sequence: CASSLGWGGYNEQFF. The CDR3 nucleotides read TGCGCCAGCAGCTTAGGGTGGGGGGGTTACAATGAGCAGTTCTTC. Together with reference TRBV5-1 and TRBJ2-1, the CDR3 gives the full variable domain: KAGVTQTPRYLIKTRGQQVTLSCSPISGHRSVSWYQQTPGQGLQFLFEYFSETQRNKGNFPGRFSGRQFSNSRSEMNVSTLELGDSALYLCASSLGWGGYNEQFFGPGTRLTVL.